The 31 T cell receptor beta chains given below trace back to one sample, sequenced in a study of identical twins. TCRdb used MiXCR to reprocess the 5' RACE reads, holding one entry per CDR3 protein. The table lists approximately 500,000 distinct CDR3 sequences, roughly 15% of them singletons. These same data were also listed under a study on yellow fever vaccine responses in identical twins.

The sample comprised CD4+ T cells sorted from blood. Receptors originate from a young woman in good health.

This clonotype was counted only a few times. J is TRBJ1-4 and V is TRBV15; the D is unclear. There are 13 residues in the CDR3. Trimming took 1 base from V and 6 from J, leaving 6 bases between them. CDR1 is LNHNV, CDR2 YYDKDF, per germline (reference sequence). The CDR3 region has the DNA TGTGCCACCAGCAGAGCACTTGATGAAAAACTGTTTTTT. It translates to CATSRALDEKLFF.

This clonotype was observed a few times. The rearrangement joins TRBV2 to TRBJ2-1, with TRBD1 identical over 7 bases. This CDR3 has 13 residues. From germline, CDR1 is SNHLY and CDR2 FYNNEI. The trim removed 8 bases at V and 7 bases at J, leaving 8 bases unmatched. The CDR3 nucleotides are TGTGCCAGCGGCTACCAACAGGGGAATGAGCAGTTCTTC. This sequence encodes CASGYQQGNEQFF.

Only a few counts were recorded for this clonotype. As DNA, the CDR3 is TGTGCCACCAGCAGAGATCCCCCCTTAGCGGGAGTAGGTGAGACCCAGTACTTC. Its translation is CATSRDPPLAGVGETQYF. The V gene is TRBV15, the J gene TRBJ2-5; 9 positions agree with TRBD2. The V gene's germline CDR1 is LNHNV and CDR2 YYDKDF (reference sequence). The CDR3 runs to 18 residues. V was clipped by 0 bases and J by 5 bases; unmatched bases: 13.

This clonotype was detected many times. The chain uses TRBV3-1 and TRBJ1-2; 7 bases line up with TRBD1. The germline CDR1 and CDR2 sequences are LGHDT and YNNKEL (reference sequence). The CDR3 runs to 15 residues. With V trimmed by 1 base and J by 2 bases, 4 bases remained unmatched. The CDR3 protein is CASSQGQGSNYGYTF. CDR3 nucleotide sequence: TGTGCCAGCAGCCAAGGACAGGGAAGCAACTATGGCTACACCTTC.

This chain uses TRBV20-1 with TRBJ2-3; 10 positions agree with TRBD2. This CDR3 is 14 amino acids long. With 7 bases clipped from V and 2 bases from J, the junction kept 6 bases outside the gene matches. Germline V lookup: CDR1 DFQATT, CDR2 SNEGSKA (reference sequence). The CDR3 protein is CSGSGRSATDTQYF. CDR3 sequence (DNA): TGCAGTGGTAGCGGGAGGTCTGCCACAGATACGCAGTATTTT.

The V gene is TRBV7-9, the J gene TRBJ1-1; D may be TRBD1 (6 bases). CDR3 length equals 15 residues. V was shortened by 6 bases and J by 4 bases, with 18 bases between the two germline ends. CDR1 SEHNR and CDR2 FQNEAQ come from the germline V gene (reference sequence). CDR3 amino acids: CASSYGGVRGTEAFF. The DNA of the CDR3 is TGTGCCAGCAGTTATGGGGGGGTCAGGGGCACTGAAGCTTTCTTT.

The chain carries TRBV5-6 and TRBJ1-2, with D hard to call. Germline V lookup: CDR1 SGHDT, CDR2 YYEEEE. The CDR3 covers 13 residues. V lost 0 bases to trimming and J lost 6 bases, with 9 bases between them. CDR3: CASSLVGSHGYTF. In nucleotides, the CDR3 is TGTGCCAGCAGCTTGGTGGGTTCTCATGGCTACACCTTC.

The chain joins TRBV4-1 to TRBJ2-3; 7 bases match TRBD2. This CDR3 has 18 amino acids. The trim removed 0 bases at V and 1 base at J, leaving 10 bases unmatched. The V gene's germline CDR1 is MGHRA and CDR2 YSYEKL. The CDR3 here is CASSQDRPRGGGTDTQYF. CDR3 coding DNA: TGCGCCAGCAGCCAAGATCGGCCCCGCGGGGGAGGCACAGATACGCAGTATTTT.

Concerning this clonotype: Compared with germline, one end of the junction differs, possibly owing to a read error. The CDR3 loop reads CCARDPHHGLAGGGEQFF. The DNA for the CDR3 is TGCTGTGCTAGAGATCCCCACCATGGACTAGCGGGGGGGGGTGAGCAGTTCTTC. The chain uses TRBV20-1 and TRBJ2-1, with TRBD2 matching over 15 bases. The CDR3 extends over 18 amino acids. Germline V gene lookup returns CDR1 DFQATT and CDR2 SNEGSKA (reference sequence).

This chain links TRBV7-3 with TRBJ2-2, with D perhaps given as TRBD1 or TRBD2 (6 bases each). Germline CDR1 and CDR2: SGHTA and FQGTGA. This CDR3 is 17 amino acids long. The germline V and J ends were trimmed by 3 bases and 0 bases, with 14 bases remaining between them. The CDR3 region has the DNA TGTGCCAGCAGCTTTGGAGGGGGGCGGACGAACACCGGGGAGCTGTTTTTT. Protein sequence: CASSFGGGRTNTGELFF.

This clonotype was detected only a few times. The V gene is TRBV3-1, the J gene TRBJ2-1; D is perhaps TRBD2 (6 bases). This CDR3 is built from 17 residues. Germline CDR1 is LGHDT and CDR2 is YNNKEL (reference sequence). V was trimmed by 0 bases and J by 7 bases, leaving 19 bases between them. The DNA of the CDR3 is TGTGCCAGCAGCCAAGAGAGACGCGGGAAGGCGAGGAATGAGCAGTTCTTC. It specifies CASSQERRGKARNEQFF.

This clonotype was seen a few times. This chain uses TRBV7-2 with TRBJ2-3; D perhaps matches TRBD2 (5 bases). V was pared by 6 bases and J by 4 bases, with 11 bases between. The CDR3 length is 13 residues. Germline V gene sequence: CDR1 SGHTA, CDR2 FQGNSA. Written as DNA, the CDR3 is TGTGCCAGCAGTCTCAAGGGAGCAGATACGCAGTATTTT. It specifies CASSLKGADTQYF. Filled out from reference TRBV7-2 and TRBJ2-3, the complete variable domain reads GAGVSQSPSNKVTEKGKDVELRCDPISGHTALYWYRQSLGQGLEFLIYFQGNSAPDKSGLPSDRFSAERTGGSVSTLTIQRTQQEDSAVYLCASSLKGADTQYFGPGTRLTVL.

This clonotype was observed a handful of times. The genes are TRBV20-1 and TRBJ2-5, with TRBD1 identical over 7 bases. Per germline, CDR1 DFQATT and CDR2 SNEGSKA (reference sequence). Trimming at V came to 2 bases and at J to 3 bases, leaving 6 bases not matched to a gene. The CDR3 length is 14 residues. As DNA, the CDR3 is TGCAGTGCTAGAAGACAGGGACCAAAAGAGACCCAGTACTTC. Translated: CSARRQGPKETQYF.

CDR3 sequence reads: CASSGLAGPTSSYNEQFF. In DNA form, the CDR3 reads TGTGCCAGCAGTGGCCTAGCGGGCCCTACAAGCTCCTACAATGAGCAGTTCTTC. This sequence joins TRBV2 and TRBJ2-1, with 8 bases identical to TRBD2. Germline CDR1 and CDR2: SNHLY and FYNNEI. The J segment lost 0 bases and the V segment lost 4 bases, leaving 11 bases of the junction unmatched. This CDR3 comprises 18 residues. Together with reference TRBV2 and TRBJ2-1, the CDR3 gives the full variable domain: EPEVTQTPSHQVTQMGQEVILRCVPISNHLYFYWYRQILGQKVEFLVSFYNNEISEKSEIFDDQFSVERPDGSNFTLKIRSTKLEDSAMYFCASSGLAGPTSSYNEQFFGPGTRLTVL.

This clonotype was recorded a few times. This chain uses TRBV6-4 with TRBJ2-2; D remains unclear. The length of the CDR3 is 11 residues. V was cut by 7 bases and J by 4 bases, with 4 bases left in between. Germline V CDR1 and CDR2: MRHNA, SNTAGT. The CDR3 bases are TGTGCCAGCATCGGCACCGGGGAGCTGTTTTTT. Amino acids: CASIGTGELFF.

The chain uses TRBV7-6 and TRBJ2-3, with D perhaps TRBD1 or TRBD2 (5 bases each). The CDR3 runs to 16 residues. Trimming stripped 4 bases from V and 3 bases from J, with 17 bases between. Germline CDR1 and CDR2: SGHVS and FNYEAQ. The CDR3 coding sequence is TGTGCCAGCAGCTCAGCCACCGGGACGGGAACAGATACGCAGTATTTT. Amino acid sequence: CASSSATGTGTDTQYF.

The CDR3 sequence is CASTIQGVLEQFF. CDR3 in DNA: TGTGCCAGCACTATACAGGGGGTCCTTGAGCAGTTCTTC. The rearrangement uses TRBV2 and TRBJ2-1; 8 bases align to TRBD1. The CDR3 extends over 13 amino acids. Germline V gene data show CDR1 as SNHLY and CDR2 as FYNNEI. With V trimmed by 7 bases and J by 9 bases, 8 bases remained unmatched.

The J gene is TRBJ1-1, the V gene TRBV5-1, with D perhaps TRBD1 (6 bases). The CDR3 spans 15 residues. V was clipped by 3 bases and J by 7 bases, with 19 bases between them. The germline gives CDR1 SGHRS, CDR2 YFSETQ. The CDR3, as DNA: TGCGCCAGCAGCTCGCTGGGGGGCGAGGGGGATGAAGCTTTCTTT. Its protein product is CASSSLGGEGDEAFF.

This chain links TRBV21-1 with TRBJ2-1. TRBV21-1 represents a pseudogene. The CDR3 is made up of 15 amino acids. The CDR3 loop is CASSKGIRAYNEQFF. The CDR3 DNA reads TGTGCCAGCAGCAAGGGAATACGAGCCTACAATGAGCAGTTCTTC.

The rearrangement joins TRBV5-5 to TRBJ2-7; D gene unclear. The V and J ends lost 0 bases and 0 bases respectively, with 10 bases between them. Germline V gene lookup returns CDR1 SGHKS and CDR2 YYEKEE (reference sequence). The CDR3 consists of 15 residues. The CDR3 sequence: CASSLVLGPSYEQYV. CDR3 in DNA: TGTGCCAGCAGCTTGGTTTTAGGGCCCTCCTACGAGCAGTACGTC.

This chain connects TRBV14 to TRBJ1-6; no reliable D call. The CDR3 totals 13 residues. Deletions cut 1 base from V and 14 bases from J, with 12 bases between. Germline CDR1 and CDR2: SGHDN and FVKESK. CDR3 bases: TGTGCCAGCAGCCAAGGCGCTATCGGGGCCCTCCACTTT. Encoded protein: CASSQGAIGALHF.

The rearrangement links TRBV12-3 or TRBV12-4 to TRBJ2-7, with a tentative D call TRBD2 (6 bases). This CDR3 is built from 14 residues. Trimming took 2 bases from V and 4 from J, leaving 12 bases between them. CDR3 sequence: CASSLSSRGYEQYV. The CDR3 coding sequence is TGTGCCAGCAGTTTAAGCTCGCGGGGTTACGAGCAGTACGTC.

The chain uses TRBV13 and TRBJ1-1, with 9 nucleotides matching TRBD1. The germline V gene encodes CDR1 PRHDT and CDR2 FYEKMQ (reference sequence). This CDR3 contains 15 residues. V shed 4 bases, J shed 2 bases, and the junction held 5 bases outside the gene matches. CDR3 nucleotide sequence: TGTGCCAGCAGCTCCTACAGGGGGCCCAACACTGAAGCTTTCTTT. This encodes CASSSYRGPNTEAFF.

The genes are TRBV10-2 and TRBJ2-1; TRBD1 or TRBD2 may be the D gene (5 bases each). CDR1 and CDR2 (germline): WSHSY, SAAADI. The CDR3 is 13 amino acids. The ends were cut back, 8 bases at V and 7 bases at J, with 15 bases in the middle. The CDR3 coding sequence is TGCGCCAGCGCAGGGACCCAAAGAAATGAGCAGTTCTTC. Translated: CASAGTQRNEQFF.

This clonotype was counted between two and nine times. The chain combines TRBV6-2 or TRBV6-3 with TRBJ1-5; 7 nucleotides align to TRBD1. V was clipped by 8 bases and J by 2 bases; unmatched bases: 0. CDR3 size: 12 residues. Germline values: CDR1 MNHEY, CDR2 SVGEGT. The CDR3 DNA sequence: TGTGCCAGCGGGACAGGCAATCAGCCCCAGCATTTT. Protein: CASGTGNQPQHF.

The table lists this clonotype with a count of one. The rearrangement links TRBV7-9 to TRBJ2-1; 7 nucleotides agree with TRBD2. V was clipped by 0 bases and J by 3 bases; unmatched bases: 5. The CDR3 consists of 16 residues. Germline-derived CDR1 and CDR2 are SEHNR and FQNEAQ (reference sequence). The chain's CDR3 is CASSLAASGNYNEQFF. Here the CDR3 DNA reads TGTGCCAGCAGCTTAGCGGCTAGCGGCAACTACAATGAGCAGTTCTTC.

This rearrangement joins TRBV20-1 to TRBJ1-4, with D unresolved. This CDR3 has 13 amino acids. CDR1 is DFQATT and CDR2 is SNEGSKA in the germline V gene (reference sequence). Deletions cut 7 bases from V and 0 bases from J, with 9 bases between. The DNA for the CDR3 is TGCAGTGGGGTTGGGGCAACTAATGAAAAACTGTTTTTT. Its translation: CSGVGATNEKLFF.

This clonotype was detected ten times or more. The gene calls are TRBV12-3 or TRBV12-4 and TRBJ2-6, with 9 positions matching TRBD1. The CDR3 covers 18 residues. The V and J ends lost 2 bases and 2 bases, in that order; junction bases with no gene match: 7. This CDR3 reads CASSLYGQGYAGANVLTF. The CDR3 DNA is TGTGCCAGCAGTTTATACGGACAGGGGTACGCTGGGGCCAACGTCCTGACTTTC.

This clonotype was detected a few times. The genes are TRBV20-1 and TRBJ2-7; tentatively, D is TRBD2 (6 bases). CDR3 length: 14 amino acids. Germline V gives CDR1 DFQATT, CDR2 SNEGSKA (reference sequence). Trimming took off 5 bases at V and 3 bases at J, with 17 bases between the two ends. CDR3 residues: CSAPKDGGDYEQYV. The CDR3 DNA sequence: TGCAGTGCTCCAAAGGATGGCGGGGACTACGAGCAGTACGTC.

The chain is built from TRBV7-7 and TRBJ2-2; the match to TRBD1 covers 8 bases. The trim removed 6 bases at V and 6 bases at J, leaving 9 bases unmatched. The germline V gene encodes CDR1 SSHAT and CDR2 FNYEAQ (reference sequence). The CDR3 covers 15 residues. The CDR3 region has the DNA TGTGCCAGCAGTCGTGGGACAGGATCATCCGGGGAGCTGTTTTTT. Protein: CASSRGTGSSGELFF. Drawing the rest from reference TRBV7-7 and TRBJ2-2, the complete variable domain is GAGVSQSPRYKVTKRGQDVTLRCDPISSHATLYWYQQALGQGPEFLTYFNYEAQPDKSGLPSDRFSAERPEGSISTLTIQRTEQRDSAMYRCASSRGTGSSGELFFGEGSRLTVL.

CDR3 protein: CASSFSQASTEAFF. CDR3 nucleotides: TGTGCCAGCAGTTTTTCGCAGGCGTCCACTGAAGCTTTCTTT. The rearrangement links TRBV12-3 or TRBV12-4 to TRBJ1-1; D not certain. The CDR3 spans 14 residues. The V and J ends lost 3 bases and 4 bases respectively, with 12 bases between them.